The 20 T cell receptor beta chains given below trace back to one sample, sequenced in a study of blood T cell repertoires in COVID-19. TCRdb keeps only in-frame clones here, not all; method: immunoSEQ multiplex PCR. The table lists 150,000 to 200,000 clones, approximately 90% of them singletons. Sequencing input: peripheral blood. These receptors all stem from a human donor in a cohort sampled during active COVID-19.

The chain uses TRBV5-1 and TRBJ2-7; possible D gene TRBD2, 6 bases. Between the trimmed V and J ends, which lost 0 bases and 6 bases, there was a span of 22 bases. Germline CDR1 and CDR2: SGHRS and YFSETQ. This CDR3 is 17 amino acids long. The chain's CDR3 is CASSLGNINRGSSEQYF. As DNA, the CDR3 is TGCGCCAGCAGCTTGGGGAACATAAATCGGGGGTCTTCCGAGCAGTACTTC.

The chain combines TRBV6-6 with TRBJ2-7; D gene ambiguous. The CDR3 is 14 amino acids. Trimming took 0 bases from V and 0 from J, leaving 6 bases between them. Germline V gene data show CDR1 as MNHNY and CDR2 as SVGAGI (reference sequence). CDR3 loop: CASSYSTLSYEQYF. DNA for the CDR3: TGTGCCAGCAGTTACTCTACTCTCTCCTACGAGCAGTACTTC.

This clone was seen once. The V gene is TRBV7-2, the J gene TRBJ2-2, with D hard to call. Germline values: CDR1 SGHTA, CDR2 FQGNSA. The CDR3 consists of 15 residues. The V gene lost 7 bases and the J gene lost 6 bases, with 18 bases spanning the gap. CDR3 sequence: CASTRLSPGAGELFF. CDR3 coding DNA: TGTGCCAGCACCCGGCTTAGTCCCGGAGCCGGGGAGCTGTTTTTT.

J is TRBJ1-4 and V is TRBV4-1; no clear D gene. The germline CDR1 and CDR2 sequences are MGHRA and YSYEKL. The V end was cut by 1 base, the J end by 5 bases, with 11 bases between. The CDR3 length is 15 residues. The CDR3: CASSQGSQQNEKLFF. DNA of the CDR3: TGCGCCAGCAGCCAAGGCTCCCAACAGAATGAAAAACTGTTTTTT.

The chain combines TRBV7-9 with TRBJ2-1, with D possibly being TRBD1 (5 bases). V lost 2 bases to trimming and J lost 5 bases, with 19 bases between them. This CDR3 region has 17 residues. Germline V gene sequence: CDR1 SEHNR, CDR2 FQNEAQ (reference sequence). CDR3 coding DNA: TGTGCCAGCAGCTTACCGTCGACAGTATTCAGACACAATGAGCAGTTCTTC. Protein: CASSLPSTVFRHNEQFF.

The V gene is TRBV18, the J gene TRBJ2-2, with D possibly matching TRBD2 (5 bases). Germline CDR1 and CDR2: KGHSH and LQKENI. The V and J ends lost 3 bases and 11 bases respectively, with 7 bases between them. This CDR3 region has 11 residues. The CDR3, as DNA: TGTGCCAGCTCACCGCCGGGAGAGCTGTTTTTT. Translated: CASSPPGELFF.

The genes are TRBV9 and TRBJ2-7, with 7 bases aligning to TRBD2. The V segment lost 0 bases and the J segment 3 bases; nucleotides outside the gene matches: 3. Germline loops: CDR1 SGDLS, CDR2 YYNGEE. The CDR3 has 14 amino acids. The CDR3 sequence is CASSVAGGNYEQYF. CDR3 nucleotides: TGTGCCAGCAGCGTAGCGGGAGGAAACTACGAGCAGTACTTC.

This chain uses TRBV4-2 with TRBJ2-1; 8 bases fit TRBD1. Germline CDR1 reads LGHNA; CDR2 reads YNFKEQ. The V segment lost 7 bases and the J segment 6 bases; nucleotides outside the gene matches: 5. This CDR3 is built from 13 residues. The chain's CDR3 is CASNPTGGNEQFF. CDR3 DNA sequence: TGTGCCAGCAATCCCACAGGGGGCAATGAGCAGTTCTTC.

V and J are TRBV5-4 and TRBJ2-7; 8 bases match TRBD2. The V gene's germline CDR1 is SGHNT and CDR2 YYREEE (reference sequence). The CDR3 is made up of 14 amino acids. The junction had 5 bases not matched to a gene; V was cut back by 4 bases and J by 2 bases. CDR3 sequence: CASSVRGGAYEQYF. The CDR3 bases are TGTGCCAGCAGCGTACGGGGGGGAGCCTACGAGCAGTACTTC.

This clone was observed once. This CDR3 reads CASSSQGREQYF. Here the CDR3 DNA reads TGTGCCAGCAGTTCACAGGGGCGGGAGCAGTACTTC. The J gene is TRBJ2-7, the V gene TRBV11-1; 7 nucleotides line up with TRBD1. J gave up 7 bases and V 6 bases, and 6 bases lay outside the gene matches. CDR3 size: 12 residues. Per germline, CDR1 SGHAT and CDR2 FQDESV (reference sequence).

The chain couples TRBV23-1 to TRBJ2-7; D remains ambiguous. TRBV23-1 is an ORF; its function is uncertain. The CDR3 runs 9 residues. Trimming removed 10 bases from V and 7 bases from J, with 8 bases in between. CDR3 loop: CATPREQYF. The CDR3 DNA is TGCGCCACCCCCCGGGAGCAGTACTTC.

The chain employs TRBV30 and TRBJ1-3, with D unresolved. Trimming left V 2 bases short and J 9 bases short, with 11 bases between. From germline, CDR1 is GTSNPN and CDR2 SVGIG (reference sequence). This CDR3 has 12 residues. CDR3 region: CAWSKGGGTIYF. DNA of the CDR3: TGTGCCTGGAGTAAAGGTGGAGGCACCATATATTTT. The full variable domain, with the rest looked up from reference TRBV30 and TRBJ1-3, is SQTIHQWPATLVQPVGSPLSLECTVEGTSNPNLYWYRQAAGRGLQLLFYSVGIGQISSEVPQNLSASRPQDRQFILSSKKLLLSDSGFYLCAWSKGGGTIYFGEGSWLTVV.

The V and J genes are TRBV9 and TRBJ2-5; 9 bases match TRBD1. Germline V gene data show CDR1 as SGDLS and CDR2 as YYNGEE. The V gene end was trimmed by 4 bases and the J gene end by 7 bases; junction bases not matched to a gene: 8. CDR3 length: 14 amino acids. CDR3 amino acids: CASSPQGQGLTQYF. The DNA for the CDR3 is TGTGCCAGCAGCCCCCAAGGACAGGGGTTGACCCAGTACTTC.

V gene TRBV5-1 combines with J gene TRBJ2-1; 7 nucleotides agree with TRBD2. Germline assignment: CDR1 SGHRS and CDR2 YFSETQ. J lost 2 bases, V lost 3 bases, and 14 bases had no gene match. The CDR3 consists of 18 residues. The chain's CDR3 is CASSSGLRLGAAYNEQFF. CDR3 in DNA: TGCGCCAGCAGCTCGGGACTAAGATTGGGAGCCGCCTACAATGAGCAGTTCTTC.

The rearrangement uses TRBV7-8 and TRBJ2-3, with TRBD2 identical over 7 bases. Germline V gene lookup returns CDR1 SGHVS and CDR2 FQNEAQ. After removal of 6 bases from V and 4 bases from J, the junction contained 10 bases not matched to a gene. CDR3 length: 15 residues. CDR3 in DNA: TGTGCCAGCAGGCCGGGGGGAGCTTGGCCAGATACGCAGTATTTT. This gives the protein CASRPGGAWPDTQYF. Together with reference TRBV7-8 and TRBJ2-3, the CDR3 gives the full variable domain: GAGVSQSPRYKVAKRGQDVALRCDPISGHVSLFWYQQALGQGPEFLTYFQNEAQLDKSGLPSDRFFAERPEGSVSTLKIQRTQQEDSAVYLCASRPGGAWPDTQYFGPGTRLTVL.

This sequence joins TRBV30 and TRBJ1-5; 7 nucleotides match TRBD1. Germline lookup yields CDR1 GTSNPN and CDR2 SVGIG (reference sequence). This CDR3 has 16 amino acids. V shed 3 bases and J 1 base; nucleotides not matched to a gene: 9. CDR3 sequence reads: CAWRNGQAPSNQPQHF. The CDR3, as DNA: TGTGCCTGGAGAAACGGACAGGCTCCAAGCAATCAGCCCCAGCATTTT.

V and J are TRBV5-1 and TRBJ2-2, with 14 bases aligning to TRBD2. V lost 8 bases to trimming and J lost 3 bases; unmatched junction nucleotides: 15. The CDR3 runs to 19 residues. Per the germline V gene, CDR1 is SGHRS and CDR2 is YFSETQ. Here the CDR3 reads CASSRGTSGGATHTGELFF. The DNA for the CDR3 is TGCGCCAGTTCCCGGGGGACTAGCGGGGGAGCTACTCACACCGGGGAGCTGTTTTTT.

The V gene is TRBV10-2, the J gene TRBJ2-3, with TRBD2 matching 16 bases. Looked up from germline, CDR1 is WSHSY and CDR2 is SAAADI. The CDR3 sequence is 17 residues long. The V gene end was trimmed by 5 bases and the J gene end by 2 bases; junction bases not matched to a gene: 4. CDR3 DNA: TGCGCCAGCAGTAGCGGGACTAGCGGGAGGGCCACAGATACGCAGTATTTT. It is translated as CASSSGTSGRATDTQYF.

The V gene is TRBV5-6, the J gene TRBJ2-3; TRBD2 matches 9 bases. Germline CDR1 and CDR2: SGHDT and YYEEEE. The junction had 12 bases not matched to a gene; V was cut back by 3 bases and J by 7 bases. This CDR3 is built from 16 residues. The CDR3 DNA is TGTGCCAGCAGCTGGGGGCTGCGGGGGGGCCCGAATACGCAGTATTTT. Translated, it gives CASSWGLRGGPNTQYF.

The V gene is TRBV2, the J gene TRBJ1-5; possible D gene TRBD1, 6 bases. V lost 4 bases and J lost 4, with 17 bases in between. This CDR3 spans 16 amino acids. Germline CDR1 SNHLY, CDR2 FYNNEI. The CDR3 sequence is CASSVGVRGSNQPQHF. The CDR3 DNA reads TGTGCCAGCAGTGTGGGAGTCAGGGGATCGAATCAGCCCCAGCATTTT. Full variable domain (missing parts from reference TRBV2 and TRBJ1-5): EPEVTQTPSHQVTQMGQEVILRCVPISNHLYFYWYRQILGQKVEFLVSFYNNEISEKSEIFDDQFSVERPDGSNFTLKIRSTKLEDSAMYFCASSVGVRGSNQPQHFGDGTRLSIL.